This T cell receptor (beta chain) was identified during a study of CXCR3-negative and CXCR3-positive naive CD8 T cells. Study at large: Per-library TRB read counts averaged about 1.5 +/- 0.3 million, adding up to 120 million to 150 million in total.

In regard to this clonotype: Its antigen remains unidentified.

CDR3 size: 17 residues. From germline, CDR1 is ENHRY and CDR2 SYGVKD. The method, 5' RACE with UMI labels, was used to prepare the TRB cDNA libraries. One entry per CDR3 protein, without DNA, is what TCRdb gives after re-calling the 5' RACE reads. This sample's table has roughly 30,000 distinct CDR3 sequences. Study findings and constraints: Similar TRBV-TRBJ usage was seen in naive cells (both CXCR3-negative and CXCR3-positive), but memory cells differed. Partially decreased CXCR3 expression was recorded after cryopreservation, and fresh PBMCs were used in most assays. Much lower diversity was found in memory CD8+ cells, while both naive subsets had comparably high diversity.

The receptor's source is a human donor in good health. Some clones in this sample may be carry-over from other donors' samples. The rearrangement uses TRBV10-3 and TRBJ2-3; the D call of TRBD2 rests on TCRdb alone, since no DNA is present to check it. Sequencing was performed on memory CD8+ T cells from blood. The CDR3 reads CASHGLAGGLGTDTQYF.